The TCR beta chain described here comes from a study of T cell responses to AZD1222 COVID-19 vaccine. Overall study results and limits: Variant regions that are unmutated are reportedly the target of nearly half of spike-specific TCRs.

Generated by immunoSEQ multiplex PCR, the TCRdb table keeps only in-frame clones and is missing some. The repertoire consists of about 120,000 clones, with about 90% occurring once and the leading ten covering over 1.5%. V shed 4 bases and J 6 bases; nucleotides not matched to a gene: 2. This CDR3 spans 12 amino acids. Germline assignment: CDR1 MNHNY and CDR2 SVGAGI (reference sequence). Turning to this clone: What it recognizes is unknown.

Sample: peripheral blood, taken on day 0 of AZD1222 vaccination. The chain uses TRBV6-6 and TRBJ1-2; 7 positions agree with TRBD1. The TCR comes from an adult in good health. This CDR3 is CASSFGTDGYTF. The DNA of the CDR3 is TGTGCCAGCAGTTTCGGGACAGATGGCTACACCTTC.